Listed below are T cell receptor beta chains from one sample, sequenced in a study of T cells expressing NK-cell markers. From its re-call of the 5' RACE reads, TCRdb lists each CDR3 protein once, without DNA. Its table records a few hundred thousand distinct CDR3 sequences. The sample comprised blood T cells: a sorted CD56 or NKG2C T cell subset, CD4+ or CD8+ T cells, or bulk PBMC T cells (not recorded which). Receptors were obtained from a woman aged 45-60 years in good health. CDR3s include the opening cysteine and the closing phenylalanine or tryptophan. The order of the fields is V gene, J gene, CDR3 protein.

V: TRBV5-1
J: TRBJ1-4
CDR3: CASSLEGQVPNEKLFF

V: TRBV11-2
J: TRBJ2-1
CDR3: CASSRGLSANEQFF

V: TRBV5-1
J: TRBJ2-2
CDR3: CASSLGRDRATGELFF

V: TRBV29-1
J: TRBJ2-2
CDR3: CSVGTPWELFF

V: TRBV5-1
J: TRBJ1-1
CDR3: CASSSPTANTEAFF

V: TRBV11-2
J: TRBJ1-1
CDR3: CASSSAGYTEAFF

V: TRBV7-9
J: TRBJ2-7
CDR3: CASSRRRDEQYF

V: TRBV28
J: TRBJ2-3
CDR3: CASRGSQGGTDTQYF

V: TRBV5-1
J: TRBJ2-5
CDR3: CASSLETTGQETQYF

V: TRBV29-1
J: TRBJ1-4
CDR3: CSVETGTDEKLFF

V: TRBV14
J: TRBJ2-1
CDR3: CASSQVTSAYNEQFF

V: TRBV20-1
J: TRBJ2-3
CDR3: CSAYTGTGPTDTQYF

V: TRBV4-1
J: TRBJ2-1
CDR3: CASSPAEKRNEQFF

V: TRBV5-1
J: TRBJ2-5
CDR3: CASSPGLAGLGETQYF

V: TRBV3-1
J: TRBJ2-3
CDR3: CASSQIQGRTDTQYF

V: TRBV20-1
J: TRBJ1-1
CDR3: CSALHGGRRGNTEAFF